This T cell receptor (beta chain) emerged from a study of cytomegalovirus exposure and HLA in healthy donors (TCRdb year 2017). Looking at the study overall: According to an earlier analysis of 587 of the donors, 150 million to 200 million T cells yielded roughly 110 million unique TCR beta sequences and less than 300 Gb of sequence data. Approximately 310 gigabases of sequencing data and approximately 92 million unique TCR sequences made up an early release that covered roughly 670 HLA-typed donors. Among the approximately 420 genotyped donors, roughly 80% belonged to the genetic ancestry cluster associated with self-reported Caucasian donors. The aim of the study was to test whether cataloging public T cell receptors could identify signatures of past pathogen exposure. The study used immunosequencing to profile the T cell repertoires of approximately 630 subjects and linked those repertoires to cytomegalovirus serostatus. Besides the first cohort of roughly 660 subjects, a separate validation cohort made up of over 95 different subjects was used. The study combined high-throughput TCR immunosequencing, statistical association of individual TCRs with disease status, and machine learning to predict cytomegalovirus infection status. To study patterns of TCR occurrence, a later analysis re-analyzed previously published TCR beta repertoires from 666 donors and added high-resolution HLA genotyping. Rather than drawing on any new phenotypic data, the later analysis identified candidate immune exposures from TCR beta sequences and the way those sequences occurred across donors. To decide whether each TCR beta V gene segment behaved as functional or pseudogenic, an earlier analysis of some 570 of the donors relied on high-throughput TCR beta sequencing. Alongside the repertoire data, information on donor age, sex, ethnicity and CMV serostatus was compiled. Genome-wide SNP genotypes for about three fifths of the roughly 670 donors were used in a later genetic analysis, which treated that subset as a discovery cohort. Every discovery cohort repertoire had been produced on one sequencing platform. HLA typing included class I and class II loci at four-digit resolution. The number of typed donors differed by locus: roughly 620-640 for A, B, C, DRB1 and DQB1; approximately 520 for DQA1; approximately 600 for DPA1; and approximately 450 for DPB1. Roughly five DR-DQ haplotypes were handled as single units for association and clustering because linkage in the cohort was strong. Across some 400 genotyped donors of the cohort, an average of roughly 250,000 unique TCR beta nucleotide sequences per donor were sequenced, and around 19% of those sequences were non-productive. Overall results and qualifications from the work: Compared with equally common non-associated chains, HLA-associated TCR beta chains in a later analysis were more clonally expanded and had lower generation probabilities. In a later analysis, 15,000 to 20,000 TCR beta sequences were associated with specific HLA alleles at a false discovery rate of 0.05. A later genetic analysis reported fewer N-insertions in productive TCRs among donors in an Asian-associated ancestry cluster than the roughly 620-donor mean. The study gave a list of 150 to 200 TCR beta chains associated with cytomegalovirus. In a later analysis, most CMV-associated TCR beta chains were found to appear HLA-restricted, with HLA associations seemingly driven largely by CMV exposure. Because some donors lacked HLA typing at each locus, the association tests relied only on the typed subset. A further reported finding was that TCR beta sequences accurately predicted the HLA-A and HLA-B alleles for most subjects in the first cohort. About 15 rarely observed V segments, including chromosome 9 orphons, were excluded from the earlier analysis of some 590 of the donors because counts were too low. In both the original and validation cohorts, the classifier was reported to diagnose cytomegalovirus status with high specificity and sensitivity. In an earlier analysis of 450 to 750 of the donors, most TCR beta V segments appeared in productive rearrangements about 90% or about 30% of the time, broadly matching IMGT annotations. This cohort had only TCR beta chains sequenced, and the lack of alpha or paired-chain data limited which features could be detected. The authors suggested that the approach could potentially be generalized to other disease states and immunological phenotypes. Across donors, most TCR sequences were observed very rarely, whereas some public TCRs were present in many individuals. A later analysis found that TCR association rates varied across HLA loci, with DRB1 alleles showing the most associated TCRs and HLA-C alleles the fewest. In vitro tests confirmed that three of the cytomegalovirus-associated TCR beta chains recognize cytomegalovirus antigens. V-gene and J-gene trimming of TCR beta chains was associated with a missense DCLRE1C variant in a later genetic analysis, and the association was replicated in an independent cohort. A group of highly shared sequence variants was considered likely to be a technical artifact of the sequencing pipeline. Linkage disequilibrium might explain the correlated functional status among segregating V segments, but an unknown experimental factor could not be excluded. Strong co-occurrence of HLA alleles, especially DR and DQ, made assigning TCR associations to individual alleles difficult. Immune exposure information for the cohort was limited to CMV serostatus. Sequencing depth was assumed to be roughly uniform across donors in the presence/absence analyses, though that assumption may not hold. Several of the top co-occurrence clusters appeared to be linked to parvovirus B19, influenza, CMV and Epstein-Barr virus, according to a later analysis. Some IMGT-functional V segments, including TRBV6-2 and TRBV6-3, could not be distinguished by the 87-base-pair reads and were therefore excluded.

Details on this clone: What this receptor recognizes is not known. One base away there is no much larger clone; base qualities are not given.

The cohort was made up of 500 to 850 healthy bone marrow donors. At the time of sampling, every cohort member was nominally healthy, though immune exposures that went unrecorded were likely present. The donor tested CMV seropositive and was one of the 289 seropositive cohort members. A peripheral blood sample was collected from each donor, and TCR beta sequencing was performed on peripheral blood mononuclear cells. Genomic DNA extraction from the blood cell samples was performed with the Qiagen DNeasy Blood Extraction Kit. Measured from the cysteine to the phenylalanine, the CDR3 is 15 residues long. Just CDR3 DNA is preserved here, 45 bases in frame from base 1. The germline V gene supplies CDR1 SQVTM and CDR2 ANQGSEA. Trimming takes 5 bases off V and 5 bases off J; junction bases not matched to a gene: 5. To prepare the library, the immunoSEQ multiplex PCR assay was applied. The multiplex PCR relied on a mix of 60 forward primers for TCR Vbeta segments and 13 reverse primers for TCR Jbeta segments. The CDR3 region of rearranged TCR beta genes was amplified from genomic DNA by a multiplex PCR assay. Amplified TCR beta libraries were sequenced as 87-base-pair reads on the Illumina HiSeq System. The original pipeline was this. A later analysis tallied about 77 million unique TCR beta chains across the 660 or so repertoires, and approximately 12 million of those chains were shared by two or more donors. Raw reads were error-corrected and collapsed into unique sequences by a nearest-neighbor algorithm in which closely related sequences were merged to remove PCR and sequencing errors. CDR3 sequences were aligned to IMGT reference sequences to assign V, D and J gene segments. Each retained sequence needed at least a six-nucleotide match to both a V gene segment and a J gene segment. Rearrangements were called productive when the CDR3 lacked stop codons and stayed in frame with V and J; all others were non-productive. CDR3 was defined by IMGT convention, running from the second conserved V-encoded cysteine to the conserved J-encoded phenylalanine. The earlier analysis of more than 450 of the donors excluded sequences that lacked an unambiguous match to a single V gene segment. In an earlier analysis of roughly 600 of the donors, a V segment was called functional when productive rearrangements were above 56.7%, and segregating when the standard deviation between donors exceeded 5%. A statistical classification framework was developed to diagnose cytomegalovirus status using the catalog of TCR beta chain sequences. A later analysis assigned V and J genes by comparing TCR nucleotide sequences with IMGT/GENE-DB human TR gene sequences. A later analysis assigned CDR3 sequences and most-parsimonious VDJ recombination scenarios with the TCRdist pipeline. In a later analysis, every TCR beta chain was defined by the combination of its CDR3 amino acid sequence and its V-gene family, and reads without a unique V-gene family were dropped. A later analysis removed roughly 590 highly shared, low-generation-probability nucleotide sequences to deal with suspected cross-contamination and a sequencing artifact. For each public chain, a later analysis derived a clonal expansion index from normalized ranks of inferred template counts within each repertoire. Generation probabilities in a later analysis came from a VDJ recombination model fitted to out-of-frame rearrangements, and those results were checked against IGoR. Hypergeometric tests were used in a later analysis to score TCR-TCR, TCR-HLA and TCR-CMV co-occurrence, with a repertoire-size bias correction applied to the TCR pairs. In a later analysis, false discovery rates were estimated by permuting HLA or CMV assignments 20 times. In a later analysis, co-occurring TCRs were grouped using DBSCAN, with TCRdist sequence similarity added in when clustering inside HLA-allele-positive subsets. Repertoires with fewer than 30,000 or more than 120,000 public chains were left out of co-occurrence clustering, as were about 5 repertoires with anomalous nucleotide sharing. TCRdb limited this immuneACCESS table to in-frame rearrangements with V and J called. A share of clones is missing; checked studies link under half to unresolved V genes, and the rest is unexplained. D and trimming were read from the DNA, whereas the V and J calls and clone size are those reported in that table. The sample data list about 110,000 clones, and 75% of these were observed just once. The top ten hold approximately 2.8% of the sample.

The TCR comes from a male donor in good health and CMV-seropositive. Recombination linked TRBV29-1 to TRBJ2-2, and 13 junction bases match TRBD2. Sequenced sample: PBMCs. The CDR3 region has the sequence CSVPEGLAGTGELFF. The nucleotide sequence reads TGCAGCGTTCCCGAGGGACTAGCGGGAACCGGGGAGCTGTTTTTT.